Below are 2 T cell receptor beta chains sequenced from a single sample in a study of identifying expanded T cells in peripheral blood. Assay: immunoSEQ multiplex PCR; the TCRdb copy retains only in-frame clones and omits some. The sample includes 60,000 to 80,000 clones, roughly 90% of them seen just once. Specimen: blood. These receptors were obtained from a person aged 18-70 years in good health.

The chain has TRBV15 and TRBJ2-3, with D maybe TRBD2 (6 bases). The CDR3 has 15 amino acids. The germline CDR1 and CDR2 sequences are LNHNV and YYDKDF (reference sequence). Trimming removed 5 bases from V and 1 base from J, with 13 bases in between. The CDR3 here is CATSRTGEGTDTQYF. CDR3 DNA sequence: TGTGCCACCAGCCGGACGGGAGAGGGCACAGATACGCAGTATTTT.

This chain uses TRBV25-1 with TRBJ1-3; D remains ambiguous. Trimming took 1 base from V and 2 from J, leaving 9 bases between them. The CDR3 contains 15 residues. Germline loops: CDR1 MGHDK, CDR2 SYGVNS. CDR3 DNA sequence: TGTGCCAGCAGTGAATCAGGAACGACTGGAAACACCATATATTTT. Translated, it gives CASSESGTTGNTIYF. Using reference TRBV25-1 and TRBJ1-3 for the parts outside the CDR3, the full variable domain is EADIYQTPRYLVIGTGKKITLECSQTMGHDKMYWYQQDPGMELHLIHYSYGVNSTEKGDLSSESTVSRIRTEHFPLTLESARPSHTSQYLCASSESGTTGNTIYFGEGSWLTVV.